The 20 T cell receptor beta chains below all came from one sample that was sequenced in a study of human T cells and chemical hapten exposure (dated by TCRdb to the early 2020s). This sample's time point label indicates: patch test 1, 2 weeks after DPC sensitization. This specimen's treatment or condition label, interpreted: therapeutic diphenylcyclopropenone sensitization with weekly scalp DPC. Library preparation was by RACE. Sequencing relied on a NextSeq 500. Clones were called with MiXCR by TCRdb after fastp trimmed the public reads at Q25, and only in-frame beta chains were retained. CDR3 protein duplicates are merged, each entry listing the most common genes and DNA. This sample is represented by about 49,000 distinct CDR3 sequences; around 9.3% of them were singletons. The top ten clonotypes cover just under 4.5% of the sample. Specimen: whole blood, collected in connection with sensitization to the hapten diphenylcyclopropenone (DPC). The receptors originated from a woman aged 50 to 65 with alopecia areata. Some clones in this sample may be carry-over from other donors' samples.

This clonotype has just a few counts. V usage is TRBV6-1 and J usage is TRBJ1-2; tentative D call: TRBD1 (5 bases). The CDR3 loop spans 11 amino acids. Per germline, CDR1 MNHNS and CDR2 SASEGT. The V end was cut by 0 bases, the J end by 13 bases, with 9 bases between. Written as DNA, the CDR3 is TGTGCCAGCAGTGAAGCTTCAGGGTGCACCTTC. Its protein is CASSEASGCTF.

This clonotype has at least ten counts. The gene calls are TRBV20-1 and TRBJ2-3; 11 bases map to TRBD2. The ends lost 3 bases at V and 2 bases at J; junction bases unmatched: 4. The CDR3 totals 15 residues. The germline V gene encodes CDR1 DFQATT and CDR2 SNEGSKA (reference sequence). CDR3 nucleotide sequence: TGCAGTGCTAGTGGGGGACTAGCGGTCACAGATACGCAGTATTTT. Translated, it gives CSASGGLAVTDTQYF.

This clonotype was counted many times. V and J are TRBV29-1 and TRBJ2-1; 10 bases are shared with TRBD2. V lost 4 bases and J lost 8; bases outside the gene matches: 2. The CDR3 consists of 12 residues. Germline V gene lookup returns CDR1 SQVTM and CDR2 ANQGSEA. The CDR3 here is CSVGLAGDEQFF. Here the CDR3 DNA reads TGCAGCGTTGGTCTAGCGGGAGATGAGCAGTTCTTC.

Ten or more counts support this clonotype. CDR3 region: CAWSENRGLGSYNSPLHF. Written as DNA, the CDR3 is TGTGCCTGGAGCGAGAACAGGGGGCTCGGCTCCTATAATTCACCCCTCCACTTT. The chain has TRBV30 and TRBJ1-6, with 9 bases fitting TRBD1. The ends lost 3 bases at V and 0 bases at J; junction bases unmatched: 9. Germline V gene sequence: CDR1 GTSNPN, CDR2 SVGIG (reference sequence). The CDR3 is made up of 18 amino acids. Full variable domain (rest looked up from reference TRBV30 and TRBJ1-6): SQTIHQWPATLVQPVGSPLSLECTVEGTSNPNLYWYRQAAGRGLQLLFYSVGIGQISSEVPQNLSASRPQDRQFILSSKKLLLSDSGFYLCAWSENRGLGSYNSPLHFGNGTRLTVT.

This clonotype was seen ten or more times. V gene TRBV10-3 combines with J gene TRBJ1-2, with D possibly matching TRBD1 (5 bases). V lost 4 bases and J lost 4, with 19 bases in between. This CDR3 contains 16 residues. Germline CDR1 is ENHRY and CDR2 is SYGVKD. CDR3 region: CAISGSHRLASYGYTF. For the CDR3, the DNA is TGTGCCATCAGTGGGAGCCACAGGTTAGCCTCCTATGGCTACACCTTC.

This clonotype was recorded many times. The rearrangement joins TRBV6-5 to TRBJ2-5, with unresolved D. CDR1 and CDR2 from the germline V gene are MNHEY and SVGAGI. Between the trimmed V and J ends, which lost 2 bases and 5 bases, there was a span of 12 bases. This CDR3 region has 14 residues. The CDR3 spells CASSYRDSLETQYF. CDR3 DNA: TGTGCCAGCAGTTACAGGGATAGCTTGGAGACCCAGTACTTC.

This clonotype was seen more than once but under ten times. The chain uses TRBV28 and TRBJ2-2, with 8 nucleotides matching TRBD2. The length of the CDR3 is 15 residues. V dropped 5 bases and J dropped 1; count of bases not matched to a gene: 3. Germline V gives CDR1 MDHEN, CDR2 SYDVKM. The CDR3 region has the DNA TGTGCCAGCAGTCGACTAGCGCTGAACACCGGGGAGCTGTTTTTT. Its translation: CASSRLALNTGELFF.

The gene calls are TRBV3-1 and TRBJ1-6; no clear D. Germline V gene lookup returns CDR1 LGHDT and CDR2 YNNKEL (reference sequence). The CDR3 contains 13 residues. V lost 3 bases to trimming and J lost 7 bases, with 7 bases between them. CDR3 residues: CASSQGTNSPLHF. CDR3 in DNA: TGTGCCAGCAGCCAGGGCACAAATTCACCCCTCCACTTT. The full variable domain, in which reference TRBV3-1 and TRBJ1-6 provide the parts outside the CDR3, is DTAVSQTPKYLVTQMGNDKSIKCEQNLGHDTMYWYKQDSKKFLKIMFSYNNKELIINETVPNRFSPKSPDKAHLNLHINSLELGDSAVYFCASSQGTNSPLHFGNGTRLTVT.

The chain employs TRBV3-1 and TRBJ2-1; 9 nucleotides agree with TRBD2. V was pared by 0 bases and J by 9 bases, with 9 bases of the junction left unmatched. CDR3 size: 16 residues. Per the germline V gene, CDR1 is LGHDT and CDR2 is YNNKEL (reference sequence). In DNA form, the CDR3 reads TGTGCCAGCAGCCAAGATAGCGGGAGAGGTGTCGCTGAGCAGTTCTTC. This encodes CASSQDSGRGVAEQFF.

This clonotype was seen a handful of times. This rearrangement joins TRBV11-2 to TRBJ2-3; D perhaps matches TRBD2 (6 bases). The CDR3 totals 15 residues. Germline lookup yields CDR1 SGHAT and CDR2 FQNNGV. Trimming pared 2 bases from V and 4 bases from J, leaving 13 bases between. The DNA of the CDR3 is TGTGCCAGCAGCTTATTAGGCGGGGACGCAGATACGCAGTATTTT. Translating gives CASSLLGGDADTQYF.

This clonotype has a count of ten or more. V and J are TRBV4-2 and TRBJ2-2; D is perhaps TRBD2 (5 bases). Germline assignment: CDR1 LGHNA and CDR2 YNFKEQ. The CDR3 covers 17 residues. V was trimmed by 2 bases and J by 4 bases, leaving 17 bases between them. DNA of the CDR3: TGTGCCAGCAGCCAATCCTTGTTTACTAGTTTCACCGGGGAGCTGTTTTTT. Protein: CASSQSLFTSFTGELFF.

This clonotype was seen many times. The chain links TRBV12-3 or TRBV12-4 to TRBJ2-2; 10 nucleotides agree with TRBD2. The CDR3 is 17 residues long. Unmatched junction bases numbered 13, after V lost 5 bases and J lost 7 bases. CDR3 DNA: TGTGCCAGCAGTCCCCATTCGCTAGCGGGAGTTGTCGGGGAGCTGTTTTTT. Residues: CASSPHSLAGVVGELFF.

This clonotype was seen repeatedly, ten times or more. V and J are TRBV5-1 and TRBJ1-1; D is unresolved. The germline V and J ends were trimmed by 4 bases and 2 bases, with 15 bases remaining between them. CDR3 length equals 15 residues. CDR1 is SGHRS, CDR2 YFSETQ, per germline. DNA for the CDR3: TGCGCCAGCAGCCCTGGCGCAGGTCACAACACTGAAGCTTTCTTT. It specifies CASSPGAGHNTEAFF.

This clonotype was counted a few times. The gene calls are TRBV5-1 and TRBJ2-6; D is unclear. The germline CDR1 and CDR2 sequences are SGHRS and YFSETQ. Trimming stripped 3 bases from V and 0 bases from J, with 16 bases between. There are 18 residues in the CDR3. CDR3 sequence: CASSSESLGSSGANVLTF. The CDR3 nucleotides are TGCGCCAGCAGCTCCGAGAGTCTTGGCAGCTCTGGGGCCAACGTCCTGACTTTC.

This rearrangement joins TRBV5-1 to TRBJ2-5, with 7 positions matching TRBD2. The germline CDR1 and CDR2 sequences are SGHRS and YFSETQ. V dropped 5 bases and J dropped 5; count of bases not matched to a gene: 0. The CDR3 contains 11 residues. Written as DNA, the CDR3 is TGCGCCAGCAGGGGAGGGGAGACCCAGTACTTC. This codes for CASRGGETQYF.

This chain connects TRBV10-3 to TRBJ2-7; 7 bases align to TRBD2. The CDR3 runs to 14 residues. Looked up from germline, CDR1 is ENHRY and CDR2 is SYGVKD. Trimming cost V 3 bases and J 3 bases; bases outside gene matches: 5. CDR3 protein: CAISDERGFYEQYF. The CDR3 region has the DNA TGTGCCATCAGTGACGAGCGGGGCTTCTACGAGCAGTACTTC.

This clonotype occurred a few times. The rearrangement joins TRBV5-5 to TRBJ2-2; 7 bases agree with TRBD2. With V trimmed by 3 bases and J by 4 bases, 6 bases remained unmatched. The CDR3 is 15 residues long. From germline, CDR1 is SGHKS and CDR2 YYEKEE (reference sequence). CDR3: CASSWGDYSTGELFF. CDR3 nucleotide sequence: TGTGCCAGCAGCTGGGGGGACTATTCCACCGGGGAGCTGTTTTTT.

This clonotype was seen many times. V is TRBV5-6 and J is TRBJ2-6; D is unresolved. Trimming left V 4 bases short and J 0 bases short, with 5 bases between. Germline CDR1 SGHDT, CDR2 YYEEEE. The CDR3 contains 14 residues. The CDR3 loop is CASSPRSGANVLTF. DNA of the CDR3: TGTGCCAGCAGCCCGCGCTCTGGGGCCAACGTCCTGACTTTC.

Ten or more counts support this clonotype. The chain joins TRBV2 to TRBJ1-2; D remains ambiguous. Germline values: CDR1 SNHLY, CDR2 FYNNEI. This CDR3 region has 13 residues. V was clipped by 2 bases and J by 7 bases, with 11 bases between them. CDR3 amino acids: CASSETKEGGYTF. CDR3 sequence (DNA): TGTGCCAGCAGTGAAACCAAAGAGGGTGGCTACACCTTC.

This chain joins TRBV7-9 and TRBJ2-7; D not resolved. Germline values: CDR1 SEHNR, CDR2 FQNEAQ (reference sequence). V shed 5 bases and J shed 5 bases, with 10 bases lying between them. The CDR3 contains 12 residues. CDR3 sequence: CASSLPAHEQYF. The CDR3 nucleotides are TGTGCCAGCAGCCTCCCGGCCCACGAGCAGTACTTC.